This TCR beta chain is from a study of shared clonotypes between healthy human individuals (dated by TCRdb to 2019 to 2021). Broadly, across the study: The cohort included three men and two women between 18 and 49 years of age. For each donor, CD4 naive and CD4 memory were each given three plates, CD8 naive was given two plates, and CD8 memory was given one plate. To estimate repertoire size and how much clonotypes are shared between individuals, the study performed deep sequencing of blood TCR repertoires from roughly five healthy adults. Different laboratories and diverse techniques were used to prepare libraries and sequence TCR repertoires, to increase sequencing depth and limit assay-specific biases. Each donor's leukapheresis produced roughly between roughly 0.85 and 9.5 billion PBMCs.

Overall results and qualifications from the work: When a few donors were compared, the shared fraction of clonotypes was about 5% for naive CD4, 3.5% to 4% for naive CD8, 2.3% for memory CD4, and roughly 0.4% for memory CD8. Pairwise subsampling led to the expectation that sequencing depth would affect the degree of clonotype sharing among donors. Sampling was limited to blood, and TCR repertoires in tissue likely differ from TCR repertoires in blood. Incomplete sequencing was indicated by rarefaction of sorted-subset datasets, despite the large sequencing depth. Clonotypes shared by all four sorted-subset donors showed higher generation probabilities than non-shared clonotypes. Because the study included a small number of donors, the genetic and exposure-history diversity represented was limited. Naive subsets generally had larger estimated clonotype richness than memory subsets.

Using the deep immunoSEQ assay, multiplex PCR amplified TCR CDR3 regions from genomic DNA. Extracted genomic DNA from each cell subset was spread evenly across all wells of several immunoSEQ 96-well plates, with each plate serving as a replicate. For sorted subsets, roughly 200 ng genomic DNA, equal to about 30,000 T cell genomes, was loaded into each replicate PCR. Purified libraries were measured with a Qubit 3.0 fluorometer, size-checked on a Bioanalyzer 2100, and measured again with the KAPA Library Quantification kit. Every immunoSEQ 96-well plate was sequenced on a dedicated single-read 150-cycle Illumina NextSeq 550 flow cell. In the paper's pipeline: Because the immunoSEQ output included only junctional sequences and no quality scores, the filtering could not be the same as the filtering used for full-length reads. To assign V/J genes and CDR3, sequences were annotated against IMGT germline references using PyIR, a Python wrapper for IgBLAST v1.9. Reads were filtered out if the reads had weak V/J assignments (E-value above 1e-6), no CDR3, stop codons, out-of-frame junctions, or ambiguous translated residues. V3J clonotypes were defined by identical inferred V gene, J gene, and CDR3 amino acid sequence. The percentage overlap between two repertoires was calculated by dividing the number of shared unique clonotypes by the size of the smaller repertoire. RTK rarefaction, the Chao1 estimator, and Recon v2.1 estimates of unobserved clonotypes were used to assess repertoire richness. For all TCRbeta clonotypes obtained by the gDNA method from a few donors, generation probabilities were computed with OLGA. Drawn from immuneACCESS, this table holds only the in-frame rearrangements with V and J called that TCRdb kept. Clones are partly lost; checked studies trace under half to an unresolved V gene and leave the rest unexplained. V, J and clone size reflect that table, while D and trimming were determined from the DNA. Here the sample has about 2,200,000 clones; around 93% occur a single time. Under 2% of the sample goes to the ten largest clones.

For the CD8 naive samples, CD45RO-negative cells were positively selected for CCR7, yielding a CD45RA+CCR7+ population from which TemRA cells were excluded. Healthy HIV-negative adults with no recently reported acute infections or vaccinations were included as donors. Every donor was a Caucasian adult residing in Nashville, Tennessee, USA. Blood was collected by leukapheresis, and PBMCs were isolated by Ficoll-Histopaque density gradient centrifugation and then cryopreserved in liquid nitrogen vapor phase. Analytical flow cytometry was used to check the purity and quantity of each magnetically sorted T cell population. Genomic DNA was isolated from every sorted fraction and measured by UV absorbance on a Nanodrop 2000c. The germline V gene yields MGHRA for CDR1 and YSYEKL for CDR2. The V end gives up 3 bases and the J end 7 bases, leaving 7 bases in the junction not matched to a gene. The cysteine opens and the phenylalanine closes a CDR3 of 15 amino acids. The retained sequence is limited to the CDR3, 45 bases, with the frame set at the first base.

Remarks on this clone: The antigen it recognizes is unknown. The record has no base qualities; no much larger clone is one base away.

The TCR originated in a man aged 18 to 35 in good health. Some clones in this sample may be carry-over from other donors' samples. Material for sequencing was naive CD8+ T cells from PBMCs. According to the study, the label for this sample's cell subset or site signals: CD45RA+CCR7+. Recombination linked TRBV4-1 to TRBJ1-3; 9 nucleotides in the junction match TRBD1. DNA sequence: TGCGCCAGCAGCCAGAAAACGGGACAGGGTAACACCATATATTTT. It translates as CASSQKTGQGNTIYF.